This T cell receptor beta chain was recovered during a study of cytomegalovirus exposure and HLA in healthy donors (dated by TCRdb to about 2017). The study in broad terms: An earlier analysis of a few hundred of the donors reported roughly 300 Gb of sequence data and about 120 million unique TCR beta sequences obtained from approximately 180 million T cells. Both class I and class II loci were covered by HLA typing, at four-digit resolution. Alongside the repertoire data, information on donor age, sex, ethnicity and CMV serostatus was compiled. Typing coverage varied by locus: roughly 629-630 donors for A, B, C, DRB1 and DQB1; approximately 500 for DQA1; around 570 for DPA1; more than 450 for DPB1. Among approximately 370 genotyped donors of the cohort, an average of about 220,000 unique TCR beta nucleotide sequences was sequenced per donor, of which roughly 17% were non-productive. The study profiled the T cell repertoires of hundreds of subjects by immunosequencing and related them to cytomegalovirus serostatus. Approximately 300 gigabases of sequencing data and around 90 million unique TCR sequences made up an early release that covered approximately 650 HLA-typed donors. Every repertoire in the discovery cohort had been generated on one and the same sequencing platform. An earlier analysis of approximately 630 of the donors applied high-throughput TCR beta sequencing to assess whether each TCR beta V gene segment acted as functional or pseudogenic. A later genetic analysis used genome-wide SNP genotypes for about 60% of the 666 donors, treating that subset as a discovery cohort. Besides the first cohort of hundreds of subjects, a separate validation cohort made up of around 120 different subjects was used. The study aimed to test whether cataloging public T cell receptors could reveal signatures of past pathogen exposure. Because of strong linkage in the cohort, roughly five DR-DQ haplotypes were treated as single units for association and clustering. In the later analysis, no new phenotypic data were used to find candidate immune exposures; instead, reliance was placed on TCR beta sequences and their occurrence across donors. The study combined high-throughput TCR immunosequencing, statistical association of individual TCRs with disease status, and machine learning to predict cytomegalovirus infection status. To study patterns of TCR occurrence, a later analysis re-analyzed previously published TCR beta repertoires from hundreds of donors and added high-resolution HLA genotyping. The genetic ancestry cluster associated with self-reported Caucasian donors included over 65% of the roughly 380 genotyped donors. On the study overall, not on this receptor specifically: The presence/absence analyses assumed that sequencing depth was roughly uniform across donors, and that assumption may not be true. About 17 rarely observed V segments, including chromosome 9 orphons, were excluded from the earlier analysis of several hundred of the donors because counts were too low. In a later analysis, HLA-associated TCR beta chains were found to be more clonally expanded and to have lower generation probabilities than equally common non-associated chains. Because the 87-base-pair reads could not distinguish some IMGT-functional V segments, including TRBV6-2 and TRBV6-3, those segments were excluded. Across donors, most TCR sequences were observed very rarely, whereas some public TCRs were present in many individuals. In vitro tests confirmed that a few of the cytomegalovirus-associated TCR beta chains recognize cytomegalovirus antigens. A further reported finding was that TCR beta sequences accurately predicted the HLA-A and HLA-B alleles for most subjects in the first cohort. In a later analysis, about 16,000 TCR beta sequences were associated with specific HLA alleles at a false discovery rate of 0.05. The sequencing pipeline was judged likely to have produced a cluster of highly shared sequence variants as a technical artifact. A later analysis found that TCR association rates varied across HLA loci, with DRB1 alleles showing the most associated TCRs and HLA-C alleles the fewest. An association between a missense DCLRE1C variant and V-gene and J-gene trimming of TCR beta chains was found in a later genetic analysis and replicated in an independent cohort. Correlated functional status among segregating V segments might reflect linkage disequilibrium, but an unknown experimental factor could not be ruled out. In a later analysis, several top co-occurrence clusters were reported to appear linked to parvovirus B19, influenza, CMV and Epstein-Barr virus. Because some donors lacked HLA typing at each locus, the association tests relied only on the typed subset. A total of about 180 TCR beta chains were listed by the study as associated with cytomegalovirus. The only immune exposure information available for the cohort was CMV serostatus. In both the original and validation cohorts, the classifier was reported to diagnose cytomegalovirus status with high specificity and sensitivity. In an earlier analysis of some 500 of the donors, most TCR beta V segments were observed in productive rearrangements about 87% or about 30% of the time, broadly matching IMGT annotations. In this cohort, only TCR beta chains were sequenced, and detectable features were limited by the absence of alpha or paired-chain data. Assigning TCR associations to individual alleles was difficult when HLA alleles, especially DR and DQ, strongly co-occurred. In a later genetic analysis, fewer N-insertions in productive TCRs were reported among donors in an Asian-associated ancestry cluster than the approximately 670-donor mean. A later analysis found that most CMV-associated TCR beta chains appeared HLA-restricted, with HLA associations seemingly driven largely by CMV exposure. The authors suggested that the approach could potentially be generalized to other disease states and immunological phenotypes.

The library came from the immunoSEQ multiplex PCR assay. For the multiplex PCR, a mixture combining 60 forward primers for TCR Vbeta segments and 13 reverse primers for TCR Jbeta segments was used. The CDR3 region of rearranged TCR beta genes was amplified from genomic DNA by a multiplex PCR assay. On the Illumina HiSeq System, the amplified TCR beta libraries were sequenced as 87-base-pair reads. On the authors' methods: A later analysis counted some 80 million unique TCR beta chains across the 666 repertoires, and some 11 million of these chains were shared by at least two donors. Raw reads were error-corrected and collapsed into unique sequences by a nearest-neighbor algorithm in which closely related sequences were merged to remove PCR and sequencing errors. CDR3 sequences were aligned to IMGT reference sequences to assign V, D and J gene segments. For a sequence to be retained, a match of at least six nucleotides was required to both a V gene segment and a J gene segment. A rearrangement was called productive if the CDR3 had no stop codons and remained in frame with V and J, and every other rearrangement was called non-productive. Following IMGT convention, CDR3 was defined as the stretch from the second conserved V-encoded cysteine to the conserved J-encoded phenylalanine. Sequences without an unambiguous match to a single V gene segment were excluded from the earlier analysis of about 600 of the donors. In an earlier analysis of almost 600 of the donors, a V segment was called functional when productive rearrangements were above 56.7%, and segregating when the standard deviation between donors exceeded 5%. A statistical classification framework was built to diagnose cytomegalovirus status from the catalog of TCR beta chain sequences. In a later analysis, TCR nucleotide sequences were compared against IMGT/GENE-DB human TR gene sequences so that V and J genes could be assigned. In a later analysis, CDR3 sequences and most-parsimonious VDJ recombination scenarios were assigned using the TCRdist pipeline. A later analysis defined each TCR beta chain by its CDR3 amino acid sequence plus V-gene family, and excluded reads lacking a unique V-gene family. As a way to deal with suspected cross-contamination and a sequencing artifact, a later analysis dropped nearly 600 nucleotide sequences that were highly shared and had low generation probability. For each public chain, a later analysis derived a clonal expansion index from normalized ranks of inferred template counts within each repertoire. In a later analysis, generation probabilities were computed with a VDJ recombination model fitted to out-of-frame rearrangements, and the resulting probabilities were checked against IGoR. A later analysis scored TCR-TCR, TCR-HLA and TCR-CMV co-occurrence with hypergeometric tests, applying a repertoire-size bias correction to TCR pairs. To estimate false discovery rates, a later analysis permuted the HLA or CMV assignments 20 times. In a later analysis, co-occurring TCRs were grouped with DBSCAN, and TCRdist sequence similarity was added when clustering was performed within HLA-allele-positive subsets. Co-occurrence clustering excluded repertoires with fewer than 30,000 or more than 120,000 public chains, plus five with anomalous nucleotide sharing. Here the immuneACCESS table is served through TCRdb, limited to in-frame sequences with V and J called. Missing clones are a known gap in these copies; in checked studies unresolved V genes cover under half, and the rest lacks a known reason. The V and J calls and clone size come from that table; D and trimming were worked out from the DNA. The sample has over 25,000 clones on record, roughly 68% of them singletons. The ten largest clones capture 4% to 4.5% of the sample.

The cohort consisted of 666 healthy bone marrow donors. At the time of sampling, all cohort members were nominally healthy, though unrecorded immune exposures were likely present. The donor was CMV seronegative and was included in the group of about 400 seronegative cohort members. Every donor gave a peripheral blood sample, and the peripheral blood mononuclear cells from that sample were used for TCR beta sequencing. The Qiagen DNeasy Blood Extraction Kit was used to extract genomic DNA from the blood cell samples. Via the germline V gene (reference sequence), CDR1 is SEHNR and CDR2 FQNEAQ. From its cysteine to its phenylalanine, the CDR3 spans 15 amino acids. The kept DNA is CDR3 alone, 45 bases in frame from the first base. V is shortened by 6 bases, J by 0 bases, and the region joining them spans 14 bases. This clone was found a few times. No antigen is known for it. No much larger clone is present one base from it, and per-base qualities are unavailable.

The sample comprised PBMCs. The TCR comes from a woman between 45 and 65 years old in good health and CMV-seronegative. This chain joins TRBV7-9 to TRBJ2-5, with TRBD2 as a weak D call on 7 bases. Read as DNA, the sequence is TGTGCCAGCAGGGTGGGGGGGCTTCACCAAGAGACCCAGTACTTC. Its protein reads: CASRVGGLHQETQYF.